Following are 2 T cell receptor beta chains from one sample sequenced in a study of blood T cell repertoires in COVID-19. Clones were sequenced by immunoSEQ multiplex PCR, and TCRdb holds only the in-frame ones, with some missing. Counted here are 390,000 or so clones, around 83% occurring once; the ten biggest clones make up over 4.5%. The sample comprised PBMCs or T cells enriched from blood (not recorded which). The receptors shown here come from a woman between 45 and 65 years old who had recovered from COVID-19.

The chain employs TRBV15 and TRBJ1-5; D not resolved. CDR3 length: 15 residues. V lost 0 bases and J lost 0, with 6 bases in between. Germline loops: CDR1 LNHNV, CDR2 YYDKDF (reference sequence). The CDR3 here is CATSRDLLSNQPQHF. The CDR3 nucleotides are TGTGCCACCAGCAGAGATCTCCTTAGCAATCAGCCCCAGCATTTT.

The genes are TRBV19 and TRBJ1-2; TRBD1 matches 10 bases. Trimming took 3 bases from V and 8 from J; bases not matched to a gene: 12. Germline assignment: CDR1 LNHDA and CDR2 SQIVND (reference sequence). This CDR3 is built from 16 residues. In DNA form, the CDR3 reads TGTGCCAGTAGTATGATTTCGGGGACAGGGGTAGAGGGCTACACCTTC. Protein sequence: CASSMISGTGVEGYTF.